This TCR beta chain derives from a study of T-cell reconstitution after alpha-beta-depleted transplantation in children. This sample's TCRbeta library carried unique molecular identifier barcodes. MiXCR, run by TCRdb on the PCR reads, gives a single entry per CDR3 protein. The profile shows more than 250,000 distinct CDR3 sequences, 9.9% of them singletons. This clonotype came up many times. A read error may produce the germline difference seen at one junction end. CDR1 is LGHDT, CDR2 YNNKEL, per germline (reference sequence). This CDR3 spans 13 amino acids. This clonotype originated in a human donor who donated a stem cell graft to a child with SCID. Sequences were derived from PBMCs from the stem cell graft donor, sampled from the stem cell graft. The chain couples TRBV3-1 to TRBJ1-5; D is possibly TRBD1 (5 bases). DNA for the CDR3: TGCGCCAGCAGTCCAGGGTCCAATCAGCCCCAGCATTTT. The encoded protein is CASSPGSNQPQHF.